What follows are 7 T cell receptor beta chains derived from one specimen sequenced in a study of immune evolution from preneoplasia to lung adenocarcinoma. This table comes from immunoSEQ multiplex PCR, and its TCRdb copy is limited to in-frame clones, with some not included. The table records about 4,900 clones, almost 90% of them present only once. Material for sequencing was FFPE atypical adenomatous hyperplasia tissue from the lung. Subset of the sample: atypical adenomatous hyperplasia (AAH), lung preneoplasia. Receptors were obtained from a person aged 70 to 79 with lung adenocarcinoma.

The CDR3 coding sequence is TGTGCCAGCAGCCCCGGACTAGCGGGAGGGCCGGGTACAGATACGCAGTATTTT. This gives the protein CASSPGLAGGPGTDTQYF. The V call is TRBV7-6, the J call TRBJ2-3; 15 bases map to TRBD2. The CDR3 loop spans 18 amino acids. Germline V gene lookup returns CDR1 SGHVS and CDR2 FNYEAQ. V gave up 5 bases and J gave up 3 bases; unmatched junction bases: 9.

This chain connects TRBV7-2 to TRBJ1-2; D may be TRBD1 (6 bases). This CDR3 is built from 13 residues. The germline V gene encodes CDR1 SGHTA and CDR2 FQGNSA. Deletions cut 6 bases from V and 7 bases from J, with 15 bases between. This CDR3 reads CASRYTGSGGYTF. The DNA of the CDR3 is TGTGCCAGCAGATACACAGGGTCTGGTGGCTACACCTTC.

This clone was detected only once. The chain combines TRBV2 with TRBJ1-2; 9 nucleotides line up with TRBD1. V lost 7 bases, J lost 7 bases, and 16 bases stayed unmatched. Germline CDR1 reads SNHLY; CDR2 reads FYNNEI. The CDR3 runs 16 residues. CDR3 DNA: TGTGCCAGCACCGAGGGAAAATACAGGGGGCGGGGTGGCTACACCTTC. The encoded protein is CASTEGKYRGRGGYTF.

This chain connects TRBV18 to TRBJ2-7, with D hard to call. The CDR3 extends over 14 amino acids. The V and J ends lost 6 bases and 5 bases respectively, with 17 bases between them. Germline CDR1 KGHSH, CDR2 LQKENI. The CDR3 loop reads CASSTTLSRDEQYF. DNA of the CDR3: TGTGCCAGCTCCACCACCCTCTCCCGTGACGAGCAGTACTTC.

V is TRBV28 and J is TRBJ2-7, with 15 bases aligning to TRBD2. Germline V gene lookup returns CDR1 MDHEN and CDR2 SYDVKM. Trimming took 2 bases from V and 4 from J; bases not matched to a gene: 3. The CDR3 covers 16 residues. Written as DNA, the CDR3 is TGTGCCAGCAGTTTACCGGGACTAGCGGGAGGTTACGAGCAGTACTTC. It encodes CASSLPGLAGGYEQYF.

This sequence joins TRBV6-5 and TRBJ1-4; D is possibly TRBD1 (5 bases). V lost 2 bases and J lost 4, with 11 bases in between. The CDR3 sequence is 15 residues long. Germline assignment: CDR1 MNHEY and CDR2 SVGAGI. The CDR3 region is CASSYTSQVNEKLFF. For the CDR3, the DNA is TGTGCCAGCAGTTACACTTCACAGGTTAATGAAAAACTGTTTTTT.

This chain links TRBV7-9 with TRBJ2-7, with TRBD2 matching over 9 bases. The ends lost 0 bases at V and 0 bases at J; junction bases unmatched: 9. This CDR3 contains 18 residues. Germline CDR1 and CDR2: SEHNR and FQNEAQ (reference sequence). The CDR3 here is CASSLALAGQRSSYEQYF. CDR3 coding DNA: TGTGCCAGCAGCTTAGCGCTAGCGGGGCAAAGGAGCTCCTACGAGCAGTACTTC.